This TCR beta chain was captured by sequencing in a study of glioma-infiltrating T cells after dendritic cell vaccination. Study overall: Monocyte-derived dendritic cells, cultured 6 to 7 days with IL-4 and GM-CSF, were pulsed with autologous tumor lysate.

As concerns this clone: Its antigen remains unknown.

Profiling relied on immunoSEQ multiplex PCR, and the TCRdb table lists in-frame clones only, not all of them. The table lists about 82,000 clones, approximately 90% of them singletons. Study-wide results and caveats: Higher pretreatment TIL content predicted longer progression-free time and survival.

This CDR3 has 14 residues. V was shortened by 4 bases and J by 0 bases, with 7 bases between the two germline ends. CDR1 and CDR2 (germline): SGHRS, YFSETQ. The specimen comprised blood, sampled before dendritic cell vaccination. The chain has TRBV5-1 and TRBJ2-2; D unclear. This clonotype originated in a human donor with glioblastoma. CDR3 nucleotide sequence: TGCGCCAGCAGCCCCGACTCGAACACCGGGGAGCTGTTTTTT. Translation gives CASSPDSNTGELFF.